This T cell receptor (beta chain) was recovered during a study of response to subunit inactivated influenza vaccine. The V end lost 2 bases, the J end lost 5 bases, and 12 bases lay between the germline ends. The CDR3 totals 14 residues. Germline V gene lookup returns CDR1 SEHNR and CDR2 FQNEAQ (reference sequence). TCRdb recomputed calls from the RT-PCR reads with MiXCR, one row per CDR3 protein. The sample carries hundreds of thousands of distinct CDR3 sequences, approximately 15% recorded once. Whole-study findings and limits: The authors suggested that few new T cells are recruited per seasonal influenza vaccination.

This clonotype has a count of ten or more. Its antigen is currently unknown. Material: PBMCs from blood, obtained roughly 15 days before vaccination. This chain connects TRBV7-9 to TRBJ1-1, with D unclear. The sequence came from a man in his fifties who received an inactivated influenza vaccine. Here the CDR3 DNA reads TGTGCCAGCAGCTTAATCTCTCCCGGGACTGAAGCTTTCTTT. This sequence encodes CASSLISPGTEAFF.